The 5 T cell receptor beta chains given below trace back to one sample, sequenced in a study of blood T cell repertoires in COVID-19. Method: immunoSEQ multiplex PCR; TCRdb's copy keeps in-frame clones and lacks some. Altogether 90,000 to 100,000 clones are present, roughly 84% being singletons, with the ten largest covering around 2%. Material: peripheral blood. The receptors were gathered from a man aged 65 to 79 with active or convalescent COVID-19.

V and J are TRBV4-2 and TRBJ2-7, with 8 bases matching TRBD2. Germline values: CDR1 LGHNA, CDR2 YNFKEQ. The V segment lost 0 bases and the J segment 0 bases; nucleotides outside the gene matches: 7. This CDR3 is built from 17 residues. The CDR3 loop reads CASSQDPTSVSSYEQYF. The DNA of the CDR3 is TGTGCCAGCAGCCAAGACCCGACTAGCGTAAGCTCCTACGAGCAGTACTTC.

The rearrangement joins TRBV13 to TRBJ2-5, with 12 bases aligning to TRBD1. CDR1 is PRHDT, CDR2 FYEKMQ, per germline (reference sequence). V trimming: 2 bases; J trimming: 5 bases; junction bases outside the gene matches: 6. The CDR3 has 16 residues. In DNA form, the CDR3 reads TGTGCCAGCAGCTTAAGGAGGGACAGGGGGCAGGAGACCCAGTACTTC. This sequence encodes CASSLRRDRGQETQYF.

The chain carries TRBV10-2 and TRBJ2-1; TRBD2 might be the D (5 bases). The V gene's germline CDR1 is WSHSY and CDR2 SAAADI. The V end was cut by 6 bases, the J end by 10 bases, with 22 bases between. The CDR3 totals 15 residues. Written as DNA, the CDR3 is TGCGCCAGCAGACCCCGGGGTGGTACCCTCCAAGAGCAGTTCTTC. This codes for CASRPRGGTLQEQFF.

The V gene is TRBV6-5, the J gene TRBJ1-5; D is undetermined. The V end was cut by 0 bases, the J end by 3 bases, with 9 bases between. The germline V gene encodes CDR1 MNHEY and CDR2 SVGAGI. The CDR3 is 15 amino acids. CDR3 nucleotide sequence: TGTGCCAGCAGTTACTCGGTTCTAAACAATCAGCCCCAGCATTTT. It specifies CASSYSVLNNQPQHF.

This clone was counted between two and nine times. J is TRBJ1-1 and V is TRBV5-4; tentatively, D is TRBD1 (5 bases). CDR3 size: 15 residues. Germline CDR1 SGHNT, CDR2 YYREEE (reference sequence). The V gene lost 4 bases and the J gene lost 0 bases, with 13 bases spanning the gap. CDR3 DNA sequence: TGTGCCAGCAGCCCGGGGGTGGGTCTGAACACTGAAGCTTTCTTT. Its translation: CASSPGVGLNTEAFF.